The 14 T cell receptor beta chains in this list originate from one sample, sequenced in a study of T cell responses to AZD1222 COVID-19 vaccine. Data came from immunoSEQ multiplex PCR; TCRdb stores just in-frame clones and leaves some out. The repertoire holds some 130,000 clones, 91% seen once, with under 3.5% in the top ten. Specimen: peripheral blood, collected on day 0 of AZD1222 vaccination. Every receptor here comes from an adult in good health.

The V call is TRBV11-2, the J call TRBJ2-1, with 7 nucleotides matching TRBD2. The V segment lost 2 bases and the J segment 7 bases; nucleotides outside the gene matches: 8. This CDR3 has 15 amino acids. Germline values: CDR1 SGHAT, CDR2 FQNNGV. CDR3 residues: CASSLWHDGGNEQFF. DNA for the CDR3: TGTGCCAGCAGCTTATGGCACGACGGGGGGAATGAGCAGTTCTTC. The variable domain in full, completed from reference TRBV11-2 and TRBJ2-1, reads EAGVAQSPRYKIIEKRQSVAFWCNPISGHATLYWYQQILGQGPKLLIQFQNNGVVDDSQLPKDRFSAERLKGVDSTLKIQPAKLEDSAVYLCASSLWHDGGNEQFFGPGTRLTVL.

The genes are TRBV4-1 and TRBJ1-1; unclear D gene. Germline V gives CDR1 MGHRA, CDR2 YSYEKL. This CDR3 contains 16 residues. Trimming shortened V by 0 bases and J by 0 bases, and 11 bases separated the two germline ends. DNA for the CDR3: TGCGCCAGCAGCCAAGATCCCAGTCGGGTGAACACTGAAGCTTTCTTT. Amino acid sequence: CASSQDPSRVNTEAFF.

V is TRBV15 and J is TRBJ2-3; D is unclear. CDR3 size: 16 residues. V dropped 3 bases and J dropped 6 bases, with 19 bases sitting between them. Per germline, CDR1 LNHNV and CDR2 YYDKDF (reference sequence). CDR3 in amino acids: CATSSKLIPQTDTQYF. Here the CDR3 DNA reads TGTGCCACCAGCAGCAAACTAATCCCCCAAACGGATACGCAGTATTTT.

The V gene is TRBV15, the J gene TRBJ2-7, with TRBD1 matching over 8 bases. There are 15 residues in the CDR3. V lost 4 bases, J lost 7 bases, and 12 bases stayed unmatched. Per the germline V gene, CDR1 is LNHNV and CDR2 is YYDKDF (reference sequence). In DNA form, the CDR3 reads TGTGCCACCAGCAAGAGACCTATAACAGGGGGGGAGCAGTACTTC. Amino acid sequence: CATSKRPITGGEQYF. The complete variable domain, with remaining parts taken from reference TRBV15 and TRBJ2-7, reads DAMVIQNPRYQVTQFGKPVTLSCSQTLNHNVMYWYQQKSSQAPKLLFHYYDKDFNNEADTPDNFQSRRPNTSFCFLDIRSPGLGDTAMYLCATSKRPITGGEQYFGPGTRLTVT.

The rearrangement links TRBV6-5 to TRBJ1-6; 7 bases fit TRBD1. J was trimmed by 8 bases and V by 2 bases; bases with no gene match: 6. Germline lookup yields CDR1 MNHEY and CDR2 SVGAGI. The CDR3 extends over 15 amino acids. In DNA form, the CDR3 reads TGTGCCAGCAGTTACGGTCCCAGGGGGGATTCACCCCTCCACTTT. It is translated as CASSYGPRGDSPLHF.

The V and J genes are TRBV5-6 and TRBJ2-1, with 7 bases matching TRBD2. Unmatched junction bases numbered 14, after V lost 6 bases and J lost 11 bases. The CDR3 spans 14 residues. Germline CDR1 is SGHDT and CDR2 is YYEEEE. CDR3 nucleotides: TGTGCCAGCACCACCCTATGGGCTAGCGGTAAGCAGTTCTTC. It codes for CASTTLWASGKQFF. Variable domain in full (rest from reference TRBV5-6 and TRBJ2-1): DAGVTQSPTHLIKTRGQQVTLRCSPKSGHDTVSWYQQALGQGPQFIFQYYEEEERQRGNFPDRFSGHQFPNYSSELNVNALLLGDSALYLCASTTLWASGKQFFGPGTRLTVL.

CDR3 region: CAISRVWRSTETQYF. The CDR3 DNA follows: TGTGCCATCAGTCGGGTATGGAGGTCTACAGAGACCCAGTACTTC. The chain recombines TRBV10-3 with TRBJ2-5, with a possible D match to TRBD2 (5 bases). V lost 5 bases to trimming and J lost 4 bases, with 17 bases between them. The CDR3 loop spans 15 amino acids. The germline CDR1 and CDR2 sequences are ENHRY and SYGVKD.

The rearrangement links TRBV30 to TRBJ1-1, with D possibly being TRBD1 (6 bases). The CDR3 is 16 amino acids. Trimming removed 0 bases at V and 3 bases at J, with 17 bases between. The germline V gene encodes CDR1 GTSNPN and CDR2 SVGIG (reference sequence). This CDR3 is CAWSVPGAGVDTEAFF. The CDR3 bases are TGTGCCTGGAGTGTACCGGGGGCGGGTGTTGACACTGAAGCTTTCTTT.

This sequence joins TRBV2 and TRBJ1-1; D might be TRBD1 (6 bases). The length of the CDR3 is 12 residues. Germline V CDR1 and CDR2: SNHLY, FYNNEI. The V end was cut by 7 bases, the J end by 5 bases, with 11 bases between. CDR3: CASMGGRTEAFF. In DNA form, the CDR3 reads TGTGCCAGCATGGGGGGGCGAACTGAAGCTTTCTTT.

The chain uses TRBV19 and TRBJ2-5; 9 bases align to TRBD2. The V gene's germline CDR1 is LNHDA and CDR2 SQIVND (reference sequence). This CDR3 comprises 15 residues. V shed 4 bases, J shed 2 bases, and the junction held 5 bases outside the gene matches. Here the CDR3 reads CASSTWTSEQETQYF. CDR3 nucleotides: TGTGCCAGTAGTACCTGGACTAGCGAGCAAGAGACCCAGTACTTC.

The genes are TRBV19 and TRBJ1-3; D ambiguous. Germline values: CDR1 LNHDA, CDR2 SQIVND (reference sequence). The CDR3 is made up of 16 amino acids. V was trimmed by 5 bases and J by 0 bases, leaving 14 bases between them. CDR3 DNA sequence: TGTGCCAGTAGTTCCCCCGGCCGGCGCTCTGGAAACACCATATATTTT. This gives the protein CASSSPGRRSGNTIYF. Full variable domain (missing parts from reference TRBV19 and TRBJ1-3): DGGITQSPKYLFRKEGQNVTLSCEQNLNHDAMYWYRQDPGQGLRLIYYSQIVNDFQKGDIAEGYSVSREKKESFPLTVTSAQKNPTAFYLCASSSPGRRSGNTIYFGEGSWLTVV.

The chain carries TRBV27 and TRBJ1-1; the match to TRBD1 covers 9 bases. The CDR3 covers 20 residues. V lost 1 base, J lost 2 bases, and 17 bases stayed unmatched. Germline CDR1 MNHEY, CDR2 SMNVEV (reference sequence). The CDR3 DNA follows: TGTGCCAGCAGTTTATTTTCGTCGTTGGGACAGGGCGATTATAACACTGAAGCTTTCTTT. Encoded protein: CASSLFSSLGQGDYNTEAFF.

This clone appeared once. The chain has TRBV20-1 and TRBJ1-1; D is perhaps TRBD1 (5 bases). This CDR3 region has 11 residues. Trimming took off 6 bases at V and 4 bases at J, with 9 bases between the two ends. Germline V gene lookup returns CDR1 DFQATT and CDR2 SNEGSKA (reference sequence). The CDR3 sequence: CSAGGGTEAFF. In DNA form, the CDR3 reads TGCAGTGCGGGGGGAGGCACTGAAGCTTTCTTT.

V usage is TRBV29-1 and J usage is TRBJ1-1, with D tentatively TRBD1 (5 bases). CDR3 size: 12 residues. With 7 bases removed from V and 1 base from J, the gap between germline ends came to 10 bases. The germline V gene has CDR1 SQVTM and CDR2 ANQGSEA. CDR3 sequence reads: CSGRTSNTEAFF. The CDR3 DNA follows: TGCAGCGGGCGGACATCGAACACTGAAGCTTTCTTT.